This TCR beta chain was profiled in a study of T cell responses to AZD1222 COVID-19 vaccine. Germline V gene data show CDR1 as SGHVS and CDR2 as FNYEAQ. The ends were cut back, 5 bases at V and 0 bases at J, with 7 bases in the middle. CDR3 length equals 13 residues. Profiled with immunoSEQ multiplex PCR; TCRdb holds only in-frame clones, not every one. This table has 100,000 or so clones, around 87% appearing once. The clonotype comes from an adult in good health. The chain combines TRBV7-6 with TRBJ1-1; D remains ambiguous. The material sequenced was peripheral blood, taken on day 0 of AZD1222 vaccination. CDR3 coding DNA: TGTGCCAGCAGCGACCGGGTGAACACTGAAGCTTTCTTT. Its protein is CASSDRVNTEAFF. The variable domain in full, with the rest retrieved from reference TRBV7-6 and TRBJ1-1, is GAGVSQSPRYKVTKRGQDVALRCDPISGHVSLYWYRQALGQGPEFLTYFNYEAQQDKSGLPNDRFSAERPEGSISTLTIQRTEQRDSAMYRCASSDRVNTEAFFGQGTRLTVV.